The next 26 T cell receptor beta chains were all read from a single sample in a study of blood T cells in healthy people across ages. A sample-barcoded 5' primer and a J-beta primer mix were used in a second PCR of about 6 to 11 cycles. From the 5' RACE reads, TCRdb called clonotypes with MiXCR, one entry per CDR3 protein. The sample holds approximately 790,000 distinct CDR3 sequences; roughly 60% are singletons and the top ten take around 30%. Sequencing was done on a sample of blood. The receptors shown here come from a man younger than 40 in good health.

The V call is TRBV5-1, the J call TRBJ1-6, with D possibly TRBD1 on 6 matching bases. Trimming cost V 4 bases and J 3 bases, with 11 bases left between them. Germline-derived CDR1 and CDR2 are SGHRS and YFSETQ. CDR3 length: 15 amino acids. Written as DNA, the CDR3 is TGCGCCAGCAGCCAGGGGAACGACTATAATTCACCCCTCCACTTT. This gives the protein CASSQGNDYNSPLHF.

The rearrangement links TRBV12-3 or TRBV12-4 to TRBJ2-5; D could derive from TRBD1 or TRBD2 (5 bases each). This CDR3 has 14 residues. The V and J ends lost 2 bases and 4 bases respectively, with 11 bases between them. DNA for the CDR3: TGTGCCAGCAGTTTATGGGGGAATGGAGAGACCCAGTACTTC. Translating it yields CASSLWGNGETQYF.

The chain joins TRBV21-1 to TRBJ2-7; the DNA was not compared with TRBD2, the D call given in the table. TRBV21-1 is termed a pseudogene. The CDR3 is 13 amino acids. As DNA, the CDR3 is TGTGCCAGCATAAGCGGGGGGGCCCAAGAGCAGTACTTC. Protein product: CASISGGAQEQYF.

The chain carries TRBV10-3 and TRBJ2-1; the D is unclear. The ends were cut back, 0 bases at V and 4 bases at J, with 10 bases in the middle. Germline loops: CDR1 ENHRY, CDR2 SYGVKD. The CDR3 extends over 15 amino acids. The chain's CDR3 is CAISESTPGYNEQFF. The CDR3 DNA reads TGTGCCATCAGTGAGTCGACTCCCGGGTACAATGAGCAGTTCTTC.

The rearrangement links TRBV6-2 or TRBV6-3 to TRBJ2-5; TRBD2 might be the D (5 bases). CDR3 length: 13 amino acids. In germline, CDR1 is MNHEY, CDR2 SVGEGT. V dropped 4 bases and J dropped 4 bases, with 10 bases sitting between them. The CDR3 spells CASSSGSPETQYF. DNA of the CDR3: TGTGCCAGCAGTTCGGGGAGTCCAGAGACCCAGTACTTC.

The chain carries TRBV7-9 and TRBJ2-6; D uncertain. CDR1 is SEHNR, CDR2 FQNEAQ, per germline (reference sequence). The ends were cut back, 1 base at V and 0 bases at J, with 7 bases in the middle. The length of the CDR3 is 16 residues. The CDR3 is CASSLVRYSGANVLTF. The DNA for the CDR3 is TGTGCCAGCAGCTTAGTTCGTTACTCTGGGGCCAACGTCCTGACTTTC.

The chain combines TRBV29-1 with TRBJ1-2, with D possibly being TRBD1 (6 bases). Germline CDR1 SQVTM, CDR2 ANQGSEA. V was clipped by 3 bases and J by 7 bases, with 15 bases between them. CDR3 length: 13 amino acids. This CDR3 is CSVDRRDTRGYTF. The CDR3 DNA sequence: TGCAGCGTTGATAGGCGGGACACACGTGGCTACACCTTC. The entire variable domain, with the rest obtained from reference TRBV29-1 and TRBJ1-2, is as follows: SAVISQKPSRDICQRGTSLTIQCQVDSQVTMMFWYRQQPGQSLTLIATANQGSEATYESGFVIDKFPISRPNLTFSTLTVSNMSPEDSSIYLCSVDRRDTRGYTFGSGTRLTVV.

This clonotype was counted only a few times. The V and J genes are TRBV9 and TRBJ2-5; 7 bases are shared with TRBD1. Matching the DNA end better, TRBJ2-7 makes the J call doubtful. The CDR3 is made up of 15 amino acids. The germline V gene has CDR1 SGDLS and CDR2 YYNGEE. The CDR3: CASSPRQGKLGEQYF. Written as DNA, the CDR3 is TGTGCCAGCAGCCCCAGACAGGGAAAATTGGGCGAGCAGTACTTC.

The V and J genes are TRBV20-1 and TRBJ2-3; D perhaps matches TRBD1 (5 bases). This CDR3 is built from 16 residues. V gave up 0 bases and J gave up 5 bases, with 18 bases separating them. Germline V gene data show CDR1 as DFQATT and CDR2 as SNEGSKA (reference sequence). The CDR3 bases are TGCAGTGCTAGAGATAGTGGCCAGGGTGGCGGAGATACGCAGTATTTT. As protein: CSARDSGQGGGDTQYF.

The chain employs TRBV6-2 or TRBV6-3 and TRBJ1-1; possibly TRBD1 for D (6 bases). This CDR3 is 16 amino acids long. Deletions cut 0 bases from V and 0 bases from J, with 11 bases between. The germline V gene has CDR1 MNHEY and CDR2 SVGEGT. CDR3 protein: CASSYSAGHLNTEAFF. For the CDR3, the DNA is TGTGCCAGCAGTTACTCGGCGGGACACTTGAACACTGAAGCTTTCTTT.

The genes are TRBV9 and TRBJ1-2; D ambiguous. This CDR3 spans 14 amino acids. Trimming removed 0 bases at V and 2 bases at J, with 8 bases between. Per the germline V gene, CDR1 is SGDLS and CDR2 is YYNGEE. The CDR3 bases are TGTGCCAGCAGCGTAGAGGCACAGAACTATGGCTACACCTTC. It translates to CASSVEAQNYGYTF.

The V and J genes are TRBV10-3 and TRBJ2-5; D call uncertain. This CDR3 contains 13 residues. Germline V gene data show CDR1 as ENHRY and CDR2 as SYGVKD. V lost 4 bases and J 2 bases, leaving 8 bases between the germline ends. CDR3 region: CAISVSFQETQYF. DNA for the CDR3: TGTGCCATCAGTGTTTCGTTTCAAGAGACCCAGTACTTC.

The chain recombines TRBV7-3 with TRBJ2-1; D tentatively fits TRBD1 or TRBD2 (6 bases each). Looked up from germline, CDR1 is SGHTA and CDR2 is FQGTGA. V gave up 5 bases and J gave up 6 bases, with 20 bases separating them. This CDR3 spans 16 amino acids. DNA for the CDR3: TGTGCCAGCAGCCCAGAAGTGGGGGGCGCACTCAATGAGCAGTTCTTC. Translated: CASSPEVGGALNEQFF.

This clonotype was observed once. The CDR3 is CASSLMGSRAKNIQYF. Written as DNA, the CDR3 is TGTGCCAGCAGTTTAATGGGGAGCAGAGCCAAAAACATTCAGTACTTC. The genes are TRBV28 and TRBJ2-7; D may be TRBD2 (5 bases). The DNA end lines up better with TRBJ2-4; the J call may be wrong. The CDR3 runs to 16 residues. Germline loops: CDR1 MDHEN, CDR2 SYDVKM.

CDR3 DNA sequence: TGCGCCAGCAGTCCAAAATTGACTAGCGGGGTATATAGCACAGATACGCAGTATTTT. This encodes CASSPKLTSGVYSTDTQYF. The V and J genes are TRBV4-3 and TRBJ2-3; TRBD2 aligns across 11 bases. V gave up 6 bases and J gave up 0 bases; unmatched junction bases: 14. Germline assignment: CDR1 LGHNA and CDR2 YSLEER. The CDR3 runs 19 residues.

This chain links TRBV4-3 with TRBJ2-1, with D unclear. Germline CDR1 LGHNA, CDR2 YSLEER. V gave up 4 bases and J gave up 8 bases, with 9 bases separating them. The CDR3 consists of 12 residues. CDR3 protein: CASSPSSHEQFF. For the CDR3, the DNA is TGCGCCAGCAGCCCCTCATCTCATGAGCAGTTCTTC.

This clonotype was seen more than once but under ten times. This chain joins TRBV21-1 and TRBJ2-7; TRBD1, the D gene given by the table, was not confirmed from the DNA. TRBV21-1 is a pseudogene segment. The CDR3 has 14 residues. In nucleotides, the CDR3 is TGTGCCAGCAGCACGGGACAGGGCCCCTACGAGCAGTACTTC. It translates to CASSTGQGPYEQYF.

The sample holds one count of this clonotype. The rearrangement links TRBV5-1 to TRBJ2-1; D may match TRBD1 or TRBD2 (6 bases each). Germline loops: CDR1 SGHRS, CDR2 YFSETQ. The CDR3 is made up of 15 amino acids. Trimming stripped 0 bases from V and 7 bases from J, with 14 bases between. CDR3 loop: CASSLVTGAKNEQFF. DNA for the CDR3: TGCGCCAGCAGCTTGGTAACGGGGGCGAAGAATGAGCAGTTCTTC.

This clonotype is a singleton in its sample. The chain uses TRBV12-3 or TRBV12-4 and TRBJ1-6, with TRBD1 matching 9 bases. The trim removed 5 bases at V and 0 bases at J, leaving 8 bases unmatched. This CDR3 is 18 amino acids long. CDR3 bases: TGTGCCAGCAGTCGACCGGGACAGGGCAACTCCTATAATTCACCCCTCCACTTT. Translation: CASSRPGQGNSYNSPLHF.

This clonotype was seen only a few times. The genes are TRBV7-2 and TRBJ2-3, with a weak D call TRBD2 (5 bases). The CDR3 extends over 13 amino acids. V was shortened by 0 bases and J by 6 bases, with 7 bases between the two germline ends. Germline V gene data show CDR1 as SGHTA and CDR2 as FQGNSA. The CDR3 coding sequence is TGTGCCAGCAGCTTAGCGCGGGCGGATACGCAGTATTTT. Translation: CASSLARADTQYF.

This clonotype has more than one count but fewer than ten. This chain uses TRBV20-1 with TRBJ1-5; D unclear. Germline CDR1 reads DFQATT; CDR2 reads SNEGSKA (reference sequence). The V end was cut by 6 bases, the J end by 1 base, with 10 bases between. CDR3 length equals 13 residues. Here the CDR3 DNA reads TGCAGTGCCGGGAGGGCCAGCAATCAGCCCCAGCATTTT. Translating gives CSAGRASNQPQHF.

The rearrangement links TRBV7-2 to TRBJ2-2; no reliable D call. This CDR3 is 12 amino acids long. The V end was cut by 4 bases, the J end by 5 bases, with 5 bases between. Germline V lookup: CDR1 SGHTA, CDR2 FQGNSA. The CDR3 sequence: CASSSKTGELFF. Written as DNA, the CDR3 is TGTGCCAGCAGCTCCAAAACCGGGGAGCTGTTTTTT.

The rearrangement joins TRBV5-4 to TRBJ2-3; no clear D. The V gene's germline CDR1 is SGHNT and CDR2 YYREEE (reference sequence). The CDR3 has 12 amino acids. V was clipped by 5 bases and J by 1 base, with 5 bases between them. CDR3 residues: CASRKGTDTQYF. For the CDR3, the DNA is TGTGCCAGCAGGAAGGGCACAGATACGCAGTATTTT.

The chain couples TRBV7-2 to TRBJ2-5, with TRBD2 matching 8 bases. CDR3 length: 15 residues. CDR1 SGHTA and CDR2 FQGNSA come from the germline V gene. V trimming: 4 bases; J trimming: 5 bases; junction bases outside the gene matches: 9. The CDR3: CASSSQSGGQETQYF. CDR3 sequence (DNA): TGTGCCAGCAGCTCTCAGAGCGGGGGTCAGGAGACCCAGTACTTC.

The CDR3 loop is CASSQDPGVGETQYF. Here the CDR3 DNA reads TGCGCCAGCAGCCAAGATCCCGGGGTGGGAGAGACCCAGTACTTC. The V and J genes are TRBV4-3 and TRBJ2-5; D possibly corresponds to TRBD2 (5 bases). The CDR3 is 15 residues long. Trimming removed 0 bases at V and 4 bases at J, with 12 bases between. CDR1 is LGHNA and CDR2 is YSLEER in the germline V gene.

This clonotype appeared many times. The rearrangement joins TRBV2 to TRBJ2-7; unclear D gene. The V and J ends lost 3 bases and 2 bases respectively, with 11 bases between them. CDR1 is SNHLY and CDR2 is FYNNEI in the germline V gene. The CDR3 length is 14 residues. The CDR3 DNA reads as TGTGCCAGCAGTGAGTGGTATCGCCCCTACGAGCAGTACTTC. This codes for CASSEWYRPYEQYF. Combining the CDR3 with reference TRBV2 and TRBJ2-7 gives the whole variable domain EPEVTQTPSHQVTQMGQEVILRCVPISNHLYFYWYRQILGQKVEFLVSFYNNEISEKSEIFDDQFSVERPDGSNFTLKIRSTKLEDSAMYFCASSEWYRPYEQYFGPGTRLTVT.